This T cell receptor (beta chain) was recovered during a study of T cells of healthy individuals (dated by TCRdb to the late 2010s). Libraries were prepared through 5' RACE. The sample was run on an Illumina MiSeq. TCRdb trimmed the raw reads at Q25, called clones with MiXCR and kept productive beta chains. Entries are consolidated by CDR3 protein sequence, retaining the most common genes and DNA. The sample data list fewer than 75,000 distinct CDR3 sequences, and roughly 17% of these were observed just once. Around 4.5% of the sample is held by the ten biggest clonotypes. A word on this clonotype: Its binding antigen is unknown. Nothing much larger sits one base from this clone, and base qualities are not available.

V is cut by 9 bases and J by 5 bases, and the space between the germline ends is 15 bases. The germline V gene sets CDR1 to KGHDR and CDR2 to SFDVKD. Reading from cysteine to phenylalanine, the CDR3 counts 13 amino acids. Solely the CDR3 DNA is kept, with 39 bases framed from the first base. The receptor's source is a human donor in good health. In this chain, TRBV24-1 is recombined with TRBJ1-1, with a tentative D gene TRBD1 over 6 matching bases. The CDR3 has the sequence CATHREILTEAFF. The nucleotide sequence is given as TGTGCCACCCACAGGGAGATATTAACTGAAGCTTTCTTT.